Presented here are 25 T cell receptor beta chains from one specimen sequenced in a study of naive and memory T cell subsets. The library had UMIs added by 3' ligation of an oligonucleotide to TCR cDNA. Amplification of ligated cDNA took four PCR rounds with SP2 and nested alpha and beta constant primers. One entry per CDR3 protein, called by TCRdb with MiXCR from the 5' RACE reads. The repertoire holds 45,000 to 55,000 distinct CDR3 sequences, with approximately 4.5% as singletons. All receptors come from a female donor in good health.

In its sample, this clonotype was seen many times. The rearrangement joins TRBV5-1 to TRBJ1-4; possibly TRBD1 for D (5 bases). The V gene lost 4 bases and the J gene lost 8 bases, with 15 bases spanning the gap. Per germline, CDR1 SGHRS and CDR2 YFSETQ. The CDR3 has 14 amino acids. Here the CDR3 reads CASSGGTPREKLFF. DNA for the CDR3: TGCGCCAGCAGCGGGGGGACCCCACGCGAAAAACTGTTTTTT.

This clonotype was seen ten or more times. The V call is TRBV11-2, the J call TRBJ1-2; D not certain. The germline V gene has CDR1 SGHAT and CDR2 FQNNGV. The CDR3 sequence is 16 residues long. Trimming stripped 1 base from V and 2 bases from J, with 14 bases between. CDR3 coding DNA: TGTGCCAGCAGCTTAGCGGGAGAAGCTCCCAACTATGGCTACACCTTC. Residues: CASSLAGEAPNYGYTF. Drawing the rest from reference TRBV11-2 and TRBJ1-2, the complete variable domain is EAGVAQSPRYKIIEKRQSVAFWCNPISGHATLYWYQQILGQGPKLLIQFQNNGVVDDSQLPKDRFSAERLKGVDSTLKIQPAKLEDSAVYLCASSLAGEAPNYGYTFGSGTRLTVV.

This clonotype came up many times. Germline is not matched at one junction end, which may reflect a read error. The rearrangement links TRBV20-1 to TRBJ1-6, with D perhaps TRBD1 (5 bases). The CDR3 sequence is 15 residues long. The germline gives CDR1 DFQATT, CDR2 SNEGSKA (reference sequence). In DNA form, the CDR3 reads TGCAGTGCTAGAGAGCCGAGAGGGGATAAGTCACCCCTCCACTTT. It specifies CSAREPRGDKSPLHF.

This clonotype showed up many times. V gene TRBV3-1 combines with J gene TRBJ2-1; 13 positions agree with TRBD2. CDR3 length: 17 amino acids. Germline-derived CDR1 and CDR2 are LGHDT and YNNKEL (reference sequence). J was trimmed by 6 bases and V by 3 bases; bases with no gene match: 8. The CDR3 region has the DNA TGTGCCAGCAGCCACGAACTAGCGGGAGGGTTTTTCAATGAGCAGTTCTTC. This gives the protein CASSHELAGGFFNEQFF.

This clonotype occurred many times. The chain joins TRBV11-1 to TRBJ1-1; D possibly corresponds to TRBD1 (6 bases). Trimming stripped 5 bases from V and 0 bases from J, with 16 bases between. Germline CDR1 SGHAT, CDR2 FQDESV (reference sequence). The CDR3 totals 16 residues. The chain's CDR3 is CASSLDNRVMNTEAFF. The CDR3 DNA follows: TGTGCCAGCAGCCTCGACAACAGGGTTATGAACACTGAAGCTTTCTTT.

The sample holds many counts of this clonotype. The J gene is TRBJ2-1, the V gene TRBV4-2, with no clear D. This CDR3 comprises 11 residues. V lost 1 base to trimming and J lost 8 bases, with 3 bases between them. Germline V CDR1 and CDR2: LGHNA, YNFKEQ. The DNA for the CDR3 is TGTGCCAGCAGCCAAGCCGATGAGCAGTTCTTC. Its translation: CASSQADEQFF.

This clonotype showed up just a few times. This chain's CDR3 is CASITSGKVYNEQFF. The CDR3 nucleotides are TGTGCCAGCATTACTAGCGGGAAGGTCTACAATGAGCAGTTCTTC. The chain combines TRBV12-3 or TRBV12-4 with TRBJ2-1, with 10 nucleotides matching TRBD2. J gave up 3 bases and V 7 bases, and 6 bases lay outside the gene matches. This CDR3 region has 15 residues.

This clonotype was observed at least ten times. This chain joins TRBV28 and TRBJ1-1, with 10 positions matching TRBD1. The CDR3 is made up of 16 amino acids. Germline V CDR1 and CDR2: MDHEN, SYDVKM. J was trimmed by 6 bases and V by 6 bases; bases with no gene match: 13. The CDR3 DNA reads TGTGCCAGCAGCCCTTACGGGACAGGGGAATTCGCTGAAGCTTTCTTT. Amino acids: CASSPYGTGEFAEAFF.

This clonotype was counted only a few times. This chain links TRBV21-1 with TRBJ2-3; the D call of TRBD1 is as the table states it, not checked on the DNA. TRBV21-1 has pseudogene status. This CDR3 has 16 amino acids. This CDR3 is CASSKARETGNDTQYF. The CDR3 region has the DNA TGTGCCAGCAGCAAAGCGCGAGAGACAGGGAACGATACGCAGTATTTT.

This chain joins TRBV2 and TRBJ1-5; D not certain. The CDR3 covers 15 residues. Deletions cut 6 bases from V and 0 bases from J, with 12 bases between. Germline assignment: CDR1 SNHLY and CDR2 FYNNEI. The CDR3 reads CASRLNSNSNQPQHF. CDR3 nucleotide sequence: TGTGCCAGCAGATTGAACAGTAATAGCAATCAGCCCCAGCATTTT.

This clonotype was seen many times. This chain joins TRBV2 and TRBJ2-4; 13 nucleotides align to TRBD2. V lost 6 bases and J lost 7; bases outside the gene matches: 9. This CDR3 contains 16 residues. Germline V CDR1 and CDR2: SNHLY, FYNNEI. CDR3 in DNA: TGTGCCAGCAGAGAAAGGACTAGCGGGAGCGGGAACATTCAGTACTTC. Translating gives CASRERTSGSGNIQYF. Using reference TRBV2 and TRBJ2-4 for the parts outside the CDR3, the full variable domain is EPEVTQTPSHQVTQMGQEVILRCVPISNHLYFYWYRQILGQKVEFLVSFYNNEISEKSEIFDDQFSVERPDGSNFTLKIRSTKLEDSAMYFCASRERTSGSGNIQYFGAGTRLSVL.

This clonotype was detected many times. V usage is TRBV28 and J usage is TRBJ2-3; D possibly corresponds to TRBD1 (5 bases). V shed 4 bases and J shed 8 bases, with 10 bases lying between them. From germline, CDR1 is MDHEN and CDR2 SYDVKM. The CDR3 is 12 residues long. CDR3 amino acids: CASSSRAVTQYF. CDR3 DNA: TGTGCCAGCAGTTCCAGGGCGGTTACGCAGTATTTT.

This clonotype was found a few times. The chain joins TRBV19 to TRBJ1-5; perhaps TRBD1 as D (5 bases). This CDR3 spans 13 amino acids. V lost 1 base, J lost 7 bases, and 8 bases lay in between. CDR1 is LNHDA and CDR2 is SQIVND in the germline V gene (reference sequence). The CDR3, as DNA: TGTGCCAGTAGTATAGGGGGCGGACAGCCCCAGCATTTT. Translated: CASSIGGGQPQHF.

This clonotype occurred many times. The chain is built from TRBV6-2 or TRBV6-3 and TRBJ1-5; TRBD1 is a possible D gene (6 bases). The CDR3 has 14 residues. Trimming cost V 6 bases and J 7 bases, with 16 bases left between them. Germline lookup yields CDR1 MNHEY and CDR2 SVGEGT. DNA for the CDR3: TGTGCCAGCAGAAAACAGGGCACGGGCCAGCCCCAGCATTTT. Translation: CASRKQGTGQPQHF.

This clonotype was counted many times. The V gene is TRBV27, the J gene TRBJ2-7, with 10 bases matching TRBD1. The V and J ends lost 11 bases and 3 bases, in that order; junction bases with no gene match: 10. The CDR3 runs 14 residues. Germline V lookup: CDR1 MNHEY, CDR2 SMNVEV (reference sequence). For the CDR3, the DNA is TGTGCCTGCCAGTCCGGGACAGGGGTCTACGAGCAGTACTTC. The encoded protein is CACQSGTGVYEQYF.

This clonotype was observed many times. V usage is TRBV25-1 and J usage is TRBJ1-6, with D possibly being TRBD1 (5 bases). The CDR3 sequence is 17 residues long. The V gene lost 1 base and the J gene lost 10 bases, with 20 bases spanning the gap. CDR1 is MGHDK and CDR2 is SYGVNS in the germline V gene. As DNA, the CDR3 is TGTGCCAGCAGTGAATGGTACCAGGGTGGAATCGAATCACCCCTCCACTTT. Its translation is CASSEWYQGGIESPLHF. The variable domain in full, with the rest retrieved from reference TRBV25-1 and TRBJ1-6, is EADIYQTPRYLVIGTGKKITLECSQTMGHDKMYWYQQDPGMELHLIHYSYGVNSTEKGDLSSESTVSRIRTEHFPLTLESARPSHTSQYLCASSEWYQGGIESPLHFGNGTRLTVT.

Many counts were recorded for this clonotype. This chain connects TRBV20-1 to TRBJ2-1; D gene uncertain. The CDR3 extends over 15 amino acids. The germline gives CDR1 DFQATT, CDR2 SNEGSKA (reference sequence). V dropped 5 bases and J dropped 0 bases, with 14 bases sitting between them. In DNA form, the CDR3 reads TGCAGTGCTCCAACAGCCGATAGCTCCTACAATGAGCAGTTCTTC. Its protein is CSAPTADSSYNEQFF.

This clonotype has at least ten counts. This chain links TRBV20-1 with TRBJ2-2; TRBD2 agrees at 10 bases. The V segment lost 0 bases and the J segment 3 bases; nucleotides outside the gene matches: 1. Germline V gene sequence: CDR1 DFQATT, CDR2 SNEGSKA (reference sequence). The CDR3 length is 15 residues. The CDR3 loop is CSARDLAGDTGELFF. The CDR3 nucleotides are TGCAGTGCTAGAGATCTAGCGGGAGACACCGGGGAGCTGTTTTTT.

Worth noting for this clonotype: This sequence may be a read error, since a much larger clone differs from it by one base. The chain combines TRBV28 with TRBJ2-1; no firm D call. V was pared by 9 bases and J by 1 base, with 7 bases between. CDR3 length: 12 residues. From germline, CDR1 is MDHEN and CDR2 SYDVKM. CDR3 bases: TGTGCCAGAGAAGAATCCTACAATGAGCAGTTCTTC. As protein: CAREESYNEQFF.

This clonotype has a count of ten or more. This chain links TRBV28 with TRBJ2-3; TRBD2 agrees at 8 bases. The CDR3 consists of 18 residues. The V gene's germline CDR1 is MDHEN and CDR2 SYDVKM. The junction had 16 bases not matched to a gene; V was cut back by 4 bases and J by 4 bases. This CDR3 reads CASSSLTSAGFGADTQYF. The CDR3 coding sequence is TGTGCCAGCAGTTCGTTGACTAGCGCCGGGTTTGGGGCAGATACGCAGTATTTT.

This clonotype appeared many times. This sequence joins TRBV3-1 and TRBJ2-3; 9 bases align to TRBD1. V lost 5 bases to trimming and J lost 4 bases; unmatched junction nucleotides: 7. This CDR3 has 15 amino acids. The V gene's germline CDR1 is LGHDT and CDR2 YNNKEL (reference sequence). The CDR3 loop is CASSFGTGKADTQYF. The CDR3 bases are TGTGCCAGCAGCTTCGGGACAGGGAAGGCAGATACGCAGTATTTT.

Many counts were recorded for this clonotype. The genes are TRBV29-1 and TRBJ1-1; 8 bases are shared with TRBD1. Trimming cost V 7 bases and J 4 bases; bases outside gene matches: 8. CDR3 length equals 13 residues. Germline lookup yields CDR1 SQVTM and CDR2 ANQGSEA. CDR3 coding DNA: TGCAGCGCCCTCGGACAGGGTGGCACTGAAGCTTTCTTT. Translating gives CSALGQGGTEAFF.

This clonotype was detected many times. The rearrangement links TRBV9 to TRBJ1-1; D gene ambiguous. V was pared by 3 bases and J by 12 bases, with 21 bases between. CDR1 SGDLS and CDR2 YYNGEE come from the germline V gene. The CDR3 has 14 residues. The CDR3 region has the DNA TGTGCCAGCAGCGCTCATGACTTCGGAGGTTGGACTTTCTTT. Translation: CASSAHDFGGWTFF.

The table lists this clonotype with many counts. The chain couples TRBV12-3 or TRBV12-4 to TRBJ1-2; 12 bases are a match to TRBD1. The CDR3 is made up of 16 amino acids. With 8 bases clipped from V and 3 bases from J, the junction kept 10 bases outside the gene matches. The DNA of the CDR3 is TGTGCCAGCGATATTTCCGGGACAGGGGGCCACTATGGCTACACCTTC. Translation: CASDISGTGGHYGYTF.

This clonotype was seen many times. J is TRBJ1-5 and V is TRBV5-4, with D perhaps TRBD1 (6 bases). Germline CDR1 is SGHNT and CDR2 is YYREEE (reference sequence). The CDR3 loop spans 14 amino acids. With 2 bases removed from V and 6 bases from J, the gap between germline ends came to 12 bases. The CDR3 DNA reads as TGTGCCAGCAGCTTCGGGGGCGCGGGTCAGCCCCAGCATTTT. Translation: CASSFGGAGQPQHF. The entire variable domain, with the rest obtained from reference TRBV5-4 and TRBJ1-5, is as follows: ETGVTQSPTHLIKTRGQQVTLRCSSQSGHNTVSWYQQALGQGPQFIFQYYREEENGRGNFPPRFSGLQFPNYSSELNVNALELDDSALYLCASSFGGAGQPQHFGDGTRLSIL.